The 22 T cell receptor beta chains below were found in one sample sequenced in a study of cytomegalovirus exposure and HLA in healthy donors. The PCR employed 60 Vbeta primers together with 13 Jbeta primers. Only in-frame clones appear in the TCRdb table, and some are missing; sequencing was by immunoSEQ multiplex PCR. The data contain around 65,000 clones, around 73% of them singletons. Sequencing was carried out using PBMCs. These TCRs come from a girl between 10 and 17 years old in good health and CMV-seropositive.

This clone has a handful of counts. This chain connects TRBV10-3 to TRBJ1-5; D is unresolved. Trimming removed 0 bases at V and 2 bases at J, with 11 bases between. The CDR3 spans 16 residues. CDR1 ENHRY and CDR2 SYGVKD come from the germline V gene. The CDR3, as DNA: TGTGCCATCAGTGAGTCGCGGGCAGTTGGCAATCAGCCCCAGCATTTT. The encoded protein is CAISESRAVGNQPQHF.

The rearrangement links TRBV10-3 to TRBJ2-1, with 11 bases identical to TRBD2. The CDR3 is 16 amino acids. Unmatched junction bases numbered 2, after V lost 0 bases and J lost 4 bases. The germline V gene encodes CDR1 ENHRY and CDR2 SYGVKD. This CDR3 reads CAISESASGGYNEQFF. CDR3 nucleotides: TGTGCCATCAGTGAGTCGGCTAGCGGGGGGTACAATGAGCAGTTCTTC.

CDR3 region: CASRGTGATEAFF. The CDR3 bases are TGTGCCAGCAGGGGGACAGGGGCCACTGAAGCTTTCTTT. The chain combines TRBV28 with TRBJ1-1; 10 nucleotides align to TRBD1. J was trimmed by 4 bases and V by 6 bases; bases with no gene match: 2. Germline CDR1 reads MDHEN; CDR2 reads SYDVKM. The CDR3 has 13 amino acids.

This clone was observed a handful of times. The gene calls are TRBV28 and TRBJ1-1; 10 bases map to TRBD1. Looked up from germline, CDR1 is MDHEN and CDR2 is SYDVKM. This CDR3 comprises 13 residues. J was trimmed by 9 bases and V by 6 bases; bases with no gene match: 7. CDR3 in amino acids: CASRLGQGGQAFF. In DNA, the CDR3 is TGTGCCAGCAGACTAGGACAGGGGGGACAAGCTTTCTTT.

This clone was seen once. The chain has TRBV6-6 and TRBJ1-1; 7 nucleotides agree with TRBD1. Per the germline V gene, CDR1 is MNHNY and CDR2 is SVGAGI (reference sequence). V dropped 0 bases and J dropped 3; count of bases not matched to a gene: 7. There are 16 residues in the CDR3. The CDR3 protein is CASSYSPIGGYTEAFF. The CDR3 DNA reads as TGTGCCAGCAGTTACTCCCCGATAGGGGGCTACACTGAAGCTTTCTTT.

The gene calls are TRBV5-4 and TRBJ2-4; 16 positions match TRBD2. Germline trimming cut 3 bases from V and 6 bases from J; bases unmatched to any gene: 6. The germline V gene encodes CDR1 SGHNT and CDR2 YYREEE (reference sequence). There are 17 residues in the CDR3. The CDR3 bases are TGTGCCAGCAGCTCGGGACTAGCGGGAGGGCGCGGAAACATTCAGTACTTC. As protein: CASSSGLAGGRGNIQYF.

This clone came up a few times. The chain is built from TRBV27 and TRBJ1-5; 8 bases match TRBD1. V dropped 8 bases and J dropped 4; count of bases not matched to a gene: 4. The CDR3 totals 13 residues. Germline values: CDR1 MNHEY, CDR2 SMNVEV (reference sequence). CDR3 amino acids: CASGWTGNQPQHF. The CDR3 nucleotides are TGTGCCAGCGGCTGGACAGGGAATCAGCCCCAGCATTTT.

The chain joins TRBV9 to TRBJ2-7; 10 bases line up with TRBD2. Germline CDR1 and CDR2: SGDLS and YYNGEE. The CDR3 is 15 residues long. The V segment lost 4 bases and the J segment 2 bases; nucleotides outside the gene matches: 6. CDR3: CASSPSGRATYEQYF. Written as DNA, the CDR3 is TGTGCCAGCAGCCCAAGCGGGAGGGCTACCTACGAGCAGTACTTC.

The chain joins TRBV30 to TRBJ1-1, with TRBD1 as a possible D gene (6 bases). The CDR3 covers 12 residues. Trimming pared 3 bases from V and 6 bases from J, leaving 11 bases between. Germline CDR1 GTSNPN, CDR2 SVGIG (reference sequence). CDR3 coding DNA: TGTGCCTGGAGAGGGGGTCGGTCTGAAGCTTTCTTT. Translating gives CAWRGGRSEAFF.

This clone was seen once. This sequence joins TRBV6-1 and TRBJ1-1; 9 nucleotides align to TRBD1. After removal of 2 bases from V and 12 bases from J, the junction contained 7 bases not matched to a gene. Per germline, CDR1 MNHNS and CDR2 SASEGT. The CDR3 length is 13 residues. The CDR3 is CASSETGDRATFF. Here the CDR3 DNA reads TGTGCCAGCAGTGAAACGGGGGACAGGGCAACTTTCTTT.

The V and J genes are TRBV6-5 and TRBJ1-1; D call uncertain. The V end was cut by 6 bases, the J end by 6 bases, with 11 bases between. Germline V gives CDR1 MNHEY, CDR2 SVGAGI. The CDR3 consists of 12 residues. CDR3 in amino acids: CASSSSRAEAFF. The CDR3 region has the DNA TGTGCCAGCAGCTCATCGCGGGCTGAAGCTTTCTTT.

This rearrangement joins TRBV7-8 to TRBJ1-5; no clear D gene. Trimming removed 5 bases from V and 7 bases from J, with 18 bases in between. This CDR3 region has 15 residues. Germline CDR1 reads SGHVS; CDR2 reads FQNEAQ. Here the CDR3 DNA reads TGTGCCAGCAGCCTAGGCGAAACGGTGATCCAGCCCCAGCATTTT. Its protein product is CASSLGETVIQPQHF.

The sample holds one count of this clone. The chain combines TRBV27 with TRBJ2-6, with D maybe TRBD1 (5 bases). Germline V lookup: CDR1 MNHEY, CDR2 SMNVEV (reference sequence). The V end was cut by 4 bases, the J end by 4 bases, with 11 bases between. CDR3 length: 15 residues. CDR3 in amino acids: CASSSSGLGANVLTF. CDR3 in DNA: TGTGCCAGCAGTTCCTCAGGGTTGGGGGCCAACGTCCTGACTTTC.

The chain recombines TRBV28 with TRBJ1-5; D is unresolved. The germline V and J ends were trimmed by 4 bases and 6 bases, with 16 bases remaining between them. CDR1 and CDR2 (germline): MDHEN, SYDVKM. CDR3 length: 15 residues. The CDR3 coding sequence is TGTGCCAGCAGTTCACGGGTTACCGACCCTCAGCCCCAGCATTTT. This sequence encodes CASSSRVTDPQPQHF.

V usage is TRBV6-1 and J usage is TRBJ2-7, with a possible D match to TRBD1 (5 bases). The CDR3 extends over 12 amino acids. CDR1 MNHNS and CDR2 SASEGT come from the germline V gene. Deletions cut 10 bases from V and 0 bases from J, with 10 bases between. The CDR3 DNA is TGTGCCACCCTGGGGCTCTCCTACGAGCAGTACTTC. It encodes CATLGLSYEQYF.

This chain links TRBV2 with TRBJ1-5; 7 nucleotides line up with TRBD1. V shed 6 bases and J 3 bases; nucleotides not matched to a gene: 8. From germline, CDR1 is SNHLY and CDR2 FYNNEI. The CDR3 sequence is 15 residues long. CDR3: CASSELDRVNQPQHF. In DNA form, the CDR3 reads TGTGCCAGCAGCGAACTCGACAGGGTCAATCAGCCCCAGCATTTT. The whole variable domain, remainder taken from reference TRBV2 and TRBJ1-5, is EPEVTQTPSHQVTQMGQEVILRCVPISNHLYFYWYRQILGQKVEFLVSFYNNEISEKSEIFDDQFSVERPDGSNFTLKIRSTKLEDSAMYFCASSELDRVNQPQHFGDGTRLSIL.

The rearrangement links TRBV10-2 to TRBJ2-2; 7 bases align to TRBD1. The CDR3 length is 15 residues. Germline CDR1 reads WSHSY; CDR2 reads SAAADI. V shed 3 bases and J 7 bases; nucleotides not matched to a gene: 8. The chain's CDR3 is CASSELRGHGGELFF. The CDR3 nucleotides read TGCGCCAGCAGTGAACTGAGGGGGCATGGCGGGGAGCTGTTTTTT.

Judged by abundance, this clone is medium-sized. CDR3: CASSQDQGSTIPYEQYF. The CDR3 coding sequence is TGCGCCAGCAGCCAAGATCAGGGCAGTACCATTCCCTACGAGCAGTACTTC. The rearrangement joins TRBV4-3 to TRBJ2-7; D possibly corresponds to TRBD1 (5 bases). CDR1 and CDR2 from the germline V gene are LGHNA and YSLEER. This CDR3 has 17 amino acids. Trimming left V 0 bases short and J 2 bases short, with 17 bases between.

This sequence joins TRBV6-5 and TRBJ1-1; the D gene is possibly TRBD1 (5 bases). CDR1 and CDR2 (germline): MNHEY, SVGAGI. The CDR3 length is 13 residues. The V end lost 5 bases, the J end lost 4 bases, and 11 bases lay between the germline ends. The CDR3 loop is CASSRGSGTEAFF. For the CDR3, the DNA is TGTGCCAGCAGTAGGGGTAGCGGCACTGAAGCTTTCTTT.

V is TRBV28 and J is TRBJ2-7, with D uncertain. The CDR3 extends over 13 amino acids. The V end lost 1 base, the J end lost 3 bases, and 7 bases lay between the germline ends. Germline CDR1 and CDR2: MDHEN and SYDVKM. The CDR3 region has the DNA TGTGCCAGCAGTTTATTTCCGGGCTACGAGCAGTACTTC. Protein product: CASSLFPGYEQYF.

This clone was observed once. This chain uses TRBV7-2 with TRBJ2-5, with 15 bases matching TRBD2. V shed 4 bases and J 4 bases; nucleotides not matched to a gene: 1. The CDR3 is 15 amino acids. Germline V gene data show CDR1 as SGHTA and CDR2 as FQGNSA. CDR3 bases: TGTGCCAGCAGCTGGACTAGCGGGGGGGCAGAGACCCAGTACTTC. It specifies CASSWTSGGAETQYF.

The V gene is TRBV7-9, the J gene TRBJ2-1, with D possibly matching TRBD2 (5 bases). Trimming shortened V by 3 bases and J by 8 bases, and 14 bases separated the two germline ends. CDR3 length: 14 residues. Germline CDR1 and CDR2: SEHNR and FQNEAQ (reference sequence). CDR3 in amino acids: CASSFDGSIDEQFF. The DNA of the CDR3 is TGTGCCAGCAGCTTCGATGGGAGTATAGATGAGCAGTTCTTC.